Given below is one T cell receptor beta chain in context. Its specificity is not known. The source of the sample is a study of OX40 agonist ivuxolimab in advanced cancers. Study overall: Patients with hepatocellular carcinoma, melanoma, renal cell or head and neck cancer made up the dose-escalation patients. Prior anti-PD-1, anti-PD-L1 or anti-CTLA-4 therapy was allowed; around 40% had some. Broader study findings: At 0.1 to 3.0 mg/kg, CD4+ and CD8+ blood T cells expanded clonally by week 6.

There are 14 residues in the CDR3. Trimming shortened V by 4 bases and J by 7 bases, and 12 bases separated the two germline ends. CDR1 and CDR2 (germline): SGHNT, YYREEE (reference sequence). This table comes from immunoSEQ multiplex PCR, and its TCRdb copy is limited to in-frame clones, with some not included. The sample contains about 98,000 clones, 85% to 95% of which appear only once. The sample in question was CD4+ or CD8+ T cells sorted from blood, obtained in a trial of the OX40 agonist ivuxolimab. V usage is TRBV5-4 and J usage is TRBJ1-6; possible D gene TRBD1, 6 bases. This TCR came from an adult with an advanced solid tumor such as melanoma, head and neck, liver or kidney cancer. The DNA of the CDR3 is TGTGCCAGCAGCCCAGGAGGGGGAAATTCACCCCTCCACTTT. This encodes CASSPGGGNSPLHF.